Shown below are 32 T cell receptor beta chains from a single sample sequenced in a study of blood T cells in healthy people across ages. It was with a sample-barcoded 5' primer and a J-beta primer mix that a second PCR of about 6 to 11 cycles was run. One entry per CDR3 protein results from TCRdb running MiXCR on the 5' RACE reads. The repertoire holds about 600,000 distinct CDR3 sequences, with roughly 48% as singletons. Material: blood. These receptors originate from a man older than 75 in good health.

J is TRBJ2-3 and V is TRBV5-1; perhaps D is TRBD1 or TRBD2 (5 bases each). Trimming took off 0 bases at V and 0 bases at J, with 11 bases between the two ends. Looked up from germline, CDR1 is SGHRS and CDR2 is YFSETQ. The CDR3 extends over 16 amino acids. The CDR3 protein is CASSLGGTQSTDTQYF. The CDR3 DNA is TGCGCCAGCAGCTTGGGAGGGACGCAGAGCACAGATACGCAGTATTTT.

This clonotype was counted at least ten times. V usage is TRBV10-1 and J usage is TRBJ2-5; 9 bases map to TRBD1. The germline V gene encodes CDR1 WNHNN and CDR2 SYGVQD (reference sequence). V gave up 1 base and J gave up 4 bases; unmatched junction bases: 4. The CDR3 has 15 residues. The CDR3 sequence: CASSEWTGDGETQYF. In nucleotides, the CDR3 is TGCGCCAGCAGTGAGTGGACAGGGGACGGAGAGACCCAGTACTTC.

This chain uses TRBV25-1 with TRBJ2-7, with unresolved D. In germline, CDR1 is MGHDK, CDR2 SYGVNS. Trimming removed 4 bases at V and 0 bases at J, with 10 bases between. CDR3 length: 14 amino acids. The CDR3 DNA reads TGTGCCAGCAGTGTGTTGCGGAGCTCCTACGAGCAGTACTTC. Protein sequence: CASSVLRSSYEQYF.

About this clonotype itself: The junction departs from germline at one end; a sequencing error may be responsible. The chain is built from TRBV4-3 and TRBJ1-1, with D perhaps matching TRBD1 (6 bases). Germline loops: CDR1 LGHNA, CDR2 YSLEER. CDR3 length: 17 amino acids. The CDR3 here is CASNQDKGGHRNTEAFF. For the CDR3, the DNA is TGCGCCAGCAACCAAGATAAAGGGGGACATAGGAACACTGAAGCTTTCTTT.

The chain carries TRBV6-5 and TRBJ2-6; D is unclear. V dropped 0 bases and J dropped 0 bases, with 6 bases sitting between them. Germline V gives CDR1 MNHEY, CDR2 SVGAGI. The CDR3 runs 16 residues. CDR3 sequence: CASSYSGASGANVLTF. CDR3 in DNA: TGTGCCAGCAGTTACTCGGGTGCCTCTGGGGCCAACGTCCTGACTTTC.

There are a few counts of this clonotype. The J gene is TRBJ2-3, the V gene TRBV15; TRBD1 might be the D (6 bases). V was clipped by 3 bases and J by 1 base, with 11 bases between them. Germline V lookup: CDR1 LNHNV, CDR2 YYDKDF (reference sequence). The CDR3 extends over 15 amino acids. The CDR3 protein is CATSRDSPGTDTQYF. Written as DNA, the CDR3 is TGTGCCACCAGCAGGGACAGCCCAGGCACAGATACGCAGTATTTT.

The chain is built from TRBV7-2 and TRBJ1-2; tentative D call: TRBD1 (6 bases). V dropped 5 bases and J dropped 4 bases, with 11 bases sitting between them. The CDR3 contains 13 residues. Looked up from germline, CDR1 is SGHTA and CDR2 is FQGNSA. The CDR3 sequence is CASSIGQPYGYTF. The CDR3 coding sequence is TGTGCCAGCAGCATCGGACAGCCCTATGGCTACACCTTC.

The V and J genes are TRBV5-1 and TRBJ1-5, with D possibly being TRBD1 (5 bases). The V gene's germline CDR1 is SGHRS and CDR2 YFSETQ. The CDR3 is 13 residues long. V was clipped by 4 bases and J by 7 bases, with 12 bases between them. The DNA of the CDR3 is TGCGCCAGCAGCCGGGACGGGGCGCAGCCCCAGCATTTT. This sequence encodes CASSRDGAQPQHF.

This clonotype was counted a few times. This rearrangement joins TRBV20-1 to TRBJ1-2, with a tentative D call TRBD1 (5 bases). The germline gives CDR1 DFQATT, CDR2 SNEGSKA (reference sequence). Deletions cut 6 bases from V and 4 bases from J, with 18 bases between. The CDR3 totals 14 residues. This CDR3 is CSAISRGESYGYTF. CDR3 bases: TGCAGTGCCATAAGCCGGGGGGAGTCCTATGGCTACACCTTC.

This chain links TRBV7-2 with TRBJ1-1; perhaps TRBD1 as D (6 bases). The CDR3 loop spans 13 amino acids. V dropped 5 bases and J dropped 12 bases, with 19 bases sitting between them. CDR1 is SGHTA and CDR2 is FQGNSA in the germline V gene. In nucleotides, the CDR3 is TGTGCCAGCAGCCGCGGGGGACAACTTGCACCTTTCTTT. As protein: CASSRGGQLAPFF.

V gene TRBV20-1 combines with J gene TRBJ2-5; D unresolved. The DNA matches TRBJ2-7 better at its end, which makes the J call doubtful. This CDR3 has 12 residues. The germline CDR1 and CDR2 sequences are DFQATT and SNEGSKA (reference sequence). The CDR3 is CSARDYKYEQYF. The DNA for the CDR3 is TGCAGTGCTAGAGACTACAAATACGAGCAGTACTTC.

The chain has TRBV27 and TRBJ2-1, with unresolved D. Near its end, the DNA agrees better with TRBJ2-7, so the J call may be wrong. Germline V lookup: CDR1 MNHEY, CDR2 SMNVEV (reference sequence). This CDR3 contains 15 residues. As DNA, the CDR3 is TGTGCCAGCAGAGAGCGACGAAACTCCTACAATGAGCAGTACTTC. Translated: CASRERRNSYNEQYF.

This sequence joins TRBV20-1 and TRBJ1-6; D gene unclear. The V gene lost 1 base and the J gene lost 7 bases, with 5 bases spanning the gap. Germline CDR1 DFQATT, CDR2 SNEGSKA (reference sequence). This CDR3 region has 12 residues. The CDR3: CSARGGNSPLHF. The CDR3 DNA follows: TGCAGTGCTAGAGGCGGGAATTCACCCCTCCACTTT.

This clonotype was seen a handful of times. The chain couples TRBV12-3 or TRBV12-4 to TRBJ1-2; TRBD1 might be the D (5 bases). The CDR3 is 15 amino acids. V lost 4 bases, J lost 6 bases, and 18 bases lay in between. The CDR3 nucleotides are TGTGCCAGCAGTTCCCCGCCGAGGGGAGGGAATGGCTACACCTTC. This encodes CASSSPPRGGNGYTF.

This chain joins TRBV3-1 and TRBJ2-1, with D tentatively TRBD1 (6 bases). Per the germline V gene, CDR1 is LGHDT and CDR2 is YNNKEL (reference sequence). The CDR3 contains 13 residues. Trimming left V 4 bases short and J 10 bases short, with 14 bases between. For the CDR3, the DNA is TGTGCCAGCAGCCCGCACAGGGTGGCGGAGCAGTTCTTC. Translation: CASSPHRVAEQFF.

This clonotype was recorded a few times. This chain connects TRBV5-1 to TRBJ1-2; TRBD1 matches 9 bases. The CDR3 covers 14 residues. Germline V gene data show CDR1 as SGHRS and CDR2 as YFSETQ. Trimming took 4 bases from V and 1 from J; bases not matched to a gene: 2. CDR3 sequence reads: CASSRTGDNYGYTF. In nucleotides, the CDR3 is TGCGCCAGCAGCCGGACAGGGGATAACTATGGCTACACCTTC.

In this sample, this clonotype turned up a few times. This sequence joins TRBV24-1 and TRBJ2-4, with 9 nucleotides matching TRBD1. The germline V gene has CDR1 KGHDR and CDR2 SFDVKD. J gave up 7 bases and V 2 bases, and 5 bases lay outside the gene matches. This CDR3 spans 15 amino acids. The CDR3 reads CATSDSGTGRNIQYF. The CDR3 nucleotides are TGTGCCACCAGTGATTCCGGGACAGGGAGGAACATTCAGTACTTC.

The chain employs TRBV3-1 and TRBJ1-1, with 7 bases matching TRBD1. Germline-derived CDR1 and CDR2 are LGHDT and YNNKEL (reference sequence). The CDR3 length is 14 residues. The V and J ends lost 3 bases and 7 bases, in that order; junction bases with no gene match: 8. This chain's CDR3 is CASSHLTGLDEAFF. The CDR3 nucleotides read TGTGCCAGCAGCCACTTGACAGGGTTGGATGAAGCTTTCTTT.

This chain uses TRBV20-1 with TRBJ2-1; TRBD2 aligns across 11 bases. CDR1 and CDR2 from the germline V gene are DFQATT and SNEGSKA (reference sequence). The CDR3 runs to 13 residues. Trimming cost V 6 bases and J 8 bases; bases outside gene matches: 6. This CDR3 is CSAALAGGHEQFF. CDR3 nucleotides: TGCAGTGCAGCTCTAGCGGGAGGACATGAGCAGTTCTTC.

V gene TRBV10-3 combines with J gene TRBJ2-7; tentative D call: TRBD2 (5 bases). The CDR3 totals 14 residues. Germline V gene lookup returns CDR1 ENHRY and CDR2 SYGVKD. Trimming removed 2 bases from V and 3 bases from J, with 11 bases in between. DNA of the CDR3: TGTGCCATCAGTGAGGGACTGGGGAACTACGAGCAGTACTTC. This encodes CAISEGLGNYEQYF.

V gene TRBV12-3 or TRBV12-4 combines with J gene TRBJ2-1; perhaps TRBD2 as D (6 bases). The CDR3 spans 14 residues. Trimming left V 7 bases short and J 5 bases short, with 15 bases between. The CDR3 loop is CASTTSRGNNEQFF. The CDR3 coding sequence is TGTGCCAGCACCACGTCACGGGGGAACAATGAGCAGTTCTTC.

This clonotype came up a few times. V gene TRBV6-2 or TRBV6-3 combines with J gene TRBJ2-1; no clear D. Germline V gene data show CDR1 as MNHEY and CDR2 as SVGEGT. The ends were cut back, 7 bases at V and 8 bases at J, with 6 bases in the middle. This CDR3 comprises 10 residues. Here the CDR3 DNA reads TGTGCCAGCAAAATCGATGAGCAGTTCTTC. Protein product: CASKIDEQFF.

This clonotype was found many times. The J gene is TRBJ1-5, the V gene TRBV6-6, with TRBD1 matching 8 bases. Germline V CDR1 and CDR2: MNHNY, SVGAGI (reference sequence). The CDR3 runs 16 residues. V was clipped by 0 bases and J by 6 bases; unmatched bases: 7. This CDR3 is CASSYSRGTGGQPQHF. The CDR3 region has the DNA TGTGCCAGCAGTTACTCGAGAGGGACAGGTGGTCAGCCCCAGCATTTT.

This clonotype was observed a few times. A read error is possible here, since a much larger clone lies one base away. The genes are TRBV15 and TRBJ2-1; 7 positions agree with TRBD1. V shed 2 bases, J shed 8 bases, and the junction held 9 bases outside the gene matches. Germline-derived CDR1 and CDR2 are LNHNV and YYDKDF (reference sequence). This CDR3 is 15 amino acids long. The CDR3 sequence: CATSRPADQGDEQFF. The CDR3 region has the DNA TGTGCCACCAGCAGACCCGCGGACCAGGGGGATGAGCAGTTCTTC.

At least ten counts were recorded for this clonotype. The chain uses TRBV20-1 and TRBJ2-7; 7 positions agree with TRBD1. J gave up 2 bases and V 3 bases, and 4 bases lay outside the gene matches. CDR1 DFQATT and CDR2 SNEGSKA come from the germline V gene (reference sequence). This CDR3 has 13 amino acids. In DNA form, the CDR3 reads TGCAGTGCTAGGCCAGGGGGTACCTACGAGCAGTACTTC. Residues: CSARPGGTYEQYF.

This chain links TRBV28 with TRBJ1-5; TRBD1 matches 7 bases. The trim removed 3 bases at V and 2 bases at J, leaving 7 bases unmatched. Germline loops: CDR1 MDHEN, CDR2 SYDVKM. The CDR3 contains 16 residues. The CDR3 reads CASSFSDRVGNQPQHF. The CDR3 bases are TGTGCCAGCAGTTTTTCCGACAGGGTAGGCAATCAGCCCCAGCATTTT.

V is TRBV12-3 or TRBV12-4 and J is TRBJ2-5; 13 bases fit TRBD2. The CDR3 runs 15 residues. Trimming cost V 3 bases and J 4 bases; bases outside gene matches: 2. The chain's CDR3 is CASSFRTSGRETQYF. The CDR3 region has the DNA TGTGCCAGCAGTTTCCGGACTAGCGGGAGAGAGACCCAGTACTTC.

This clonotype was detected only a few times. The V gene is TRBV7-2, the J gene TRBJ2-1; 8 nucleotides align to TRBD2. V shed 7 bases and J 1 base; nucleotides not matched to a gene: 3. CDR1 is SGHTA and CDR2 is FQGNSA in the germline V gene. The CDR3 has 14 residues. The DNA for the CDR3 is TGTGCCAGCAAAACTAGCGGTTCCTACAATGAGCAGTTCTTC. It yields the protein CASKTSGSYNEQFF.

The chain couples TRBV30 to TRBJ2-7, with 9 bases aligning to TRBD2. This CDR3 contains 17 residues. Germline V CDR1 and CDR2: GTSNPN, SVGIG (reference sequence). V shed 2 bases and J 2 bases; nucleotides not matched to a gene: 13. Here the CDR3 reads CAWSNPLWTSVAYEQYF. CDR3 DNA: TGTGCCTGGAGTAACCCCTTATGGACTAGCGTCGCCTACGAGCAGTACTTC.

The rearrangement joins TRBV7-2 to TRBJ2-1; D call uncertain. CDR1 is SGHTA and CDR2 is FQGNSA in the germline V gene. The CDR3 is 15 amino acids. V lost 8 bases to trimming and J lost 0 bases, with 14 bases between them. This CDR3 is CASFRERNSYNEQFF. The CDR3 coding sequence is TGTGCCAGCTTCCGCGAACGAAACTCCTACAATGAGCAGTTCTTC.

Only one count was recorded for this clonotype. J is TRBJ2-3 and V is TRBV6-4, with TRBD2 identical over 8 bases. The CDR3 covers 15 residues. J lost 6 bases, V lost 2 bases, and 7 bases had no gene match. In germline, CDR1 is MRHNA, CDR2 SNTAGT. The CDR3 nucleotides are TGTGCCAGCAGTGACGTGACGGGAGGGTCGGATACGCAGTATTTT. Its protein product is CASSDVTGGSDTQYF.

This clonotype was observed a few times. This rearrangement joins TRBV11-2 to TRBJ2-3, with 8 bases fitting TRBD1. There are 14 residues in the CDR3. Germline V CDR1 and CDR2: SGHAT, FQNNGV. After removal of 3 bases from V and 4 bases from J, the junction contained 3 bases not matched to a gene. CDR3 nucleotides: TGTGCCAGCAGCTTTGACAGGGGCCCAGATACGCAGTATTTT. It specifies CASSFDRGPDTQYF.